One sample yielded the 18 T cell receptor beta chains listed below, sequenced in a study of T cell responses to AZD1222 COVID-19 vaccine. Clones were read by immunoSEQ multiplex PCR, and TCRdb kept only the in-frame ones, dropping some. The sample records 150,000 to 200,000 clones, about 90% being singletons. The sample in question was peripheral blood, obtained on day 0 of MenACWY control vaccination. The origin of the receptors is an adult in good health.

The CDR3 bases are TGTGCCAGCAGCTCCTTCGGGCGGAGCTCCTACGAGCAGTACTTC. It encodes CASSSFGRSSYEQYF. V and J are TRBV5-4 and TRBJ2-7; D unclear. This CDR3 spans 15 amino acids. V gave up 3 bases and J gave up 0 bases, with 13 bases separating them. CDR1 is SGHNT, CDR2 YYREEE, per germline (reference sequence).

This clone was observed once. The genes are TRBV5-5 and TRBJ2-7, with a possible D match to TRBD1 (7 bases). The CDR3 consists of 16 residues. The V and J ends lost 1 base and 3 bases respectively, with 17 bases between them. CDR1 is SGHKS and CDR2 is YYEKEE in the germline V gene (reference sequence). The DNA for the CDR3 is TGTGCCAGCAGCTTGAGTGCGGGACGGGACAGCTACGAGCAGTACTTC. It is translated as CASSLSAGRDSYEQYF.

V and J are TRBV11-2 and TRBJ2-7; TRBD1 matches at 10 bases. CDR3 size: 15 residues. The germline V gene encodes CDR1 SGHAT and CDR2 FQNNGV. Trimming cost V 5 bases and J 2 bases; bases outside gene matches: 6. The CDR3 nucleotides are TGTGCCAGCAGCACCCCGGGACAGGGGACCTACGAGCAGTACTTC. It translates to CASSTPGQGTYEQYF.

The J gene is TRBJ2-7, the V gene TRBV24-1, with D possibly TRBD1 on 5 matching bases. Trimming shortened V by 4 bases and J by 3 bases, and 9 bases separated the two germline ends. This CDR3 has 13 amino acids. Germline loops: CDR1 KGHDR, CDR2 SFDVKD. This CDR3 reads CATSDYQGYEQYF. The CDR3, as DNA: TGTGCCACCAGTGACTATCAGGGCTACGAGCAGTACTTC.

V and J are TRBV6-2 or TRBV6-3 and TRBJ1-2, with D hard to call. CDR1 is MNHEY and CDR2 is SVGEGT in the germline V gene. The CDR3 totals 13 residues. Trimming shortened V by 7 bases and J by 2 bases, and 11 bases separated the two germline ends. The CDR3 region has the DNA TGTGCCAGCACCCCGGACGGGAACTATGGCTACACCTTC. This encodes CASTPDGNYGYTF.

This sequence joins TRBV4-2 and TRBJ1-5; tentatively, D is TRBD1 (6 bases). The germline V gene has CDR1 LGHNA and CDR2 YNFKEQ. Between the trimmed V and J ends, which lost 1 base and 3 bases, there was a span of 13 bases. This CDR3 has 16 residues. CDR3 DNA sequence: TGTGCCAGCAGCCAAGCGACAGGTGTGCTCAATCAGCCCCAGCATTTT. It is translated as CASSQATGVLNQPQHF.

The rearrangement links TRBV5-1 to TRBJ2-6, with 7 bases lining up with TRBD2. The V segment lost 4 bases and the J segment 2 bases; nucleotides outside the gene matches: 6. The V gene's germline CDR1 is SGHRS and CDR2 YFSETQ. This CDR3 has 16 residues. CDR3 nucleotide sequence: TGCGCCAGCAGCGTGGGCGGGGGTGCTGGGGCCAACGTCCTGACTTTC. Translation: CASSVGGGAGANVLTF. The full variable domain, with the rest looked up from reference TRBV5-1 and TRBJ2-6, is KAGVTQTPRYLIKTRGQQVTLSCSPISGHRSVSWYQQTPGQGLQFLFEYFSETQRNKGNFPGRFSGRQFSNSRSEMNVSTLELGDSALYLCASSVGGGAGANVLTFGAGSRLTVL.

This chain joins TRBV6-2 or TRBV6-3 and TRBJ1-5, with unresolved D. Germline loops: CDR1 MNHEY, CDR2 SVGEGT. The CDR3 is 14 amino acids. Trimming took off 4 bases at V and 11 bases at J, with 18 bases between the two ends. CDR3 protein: CASSLRAPGTTQHF. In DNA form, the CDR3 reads TGTGCCAGCAGTTTAAGGGCACCCGGCACGACCCAGCATTTT.

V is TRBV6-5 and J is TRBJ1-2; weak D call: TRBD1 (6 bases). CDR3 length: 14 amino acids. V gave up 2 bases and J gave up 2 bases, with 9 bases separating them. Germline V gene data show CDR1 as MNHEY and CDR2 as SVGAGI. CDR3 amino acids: CASSYAQGNYGYTF. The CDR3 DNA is TGTGCCAGCAGTTACGCGCAGGGGAACTATGGCTACACCTTC.

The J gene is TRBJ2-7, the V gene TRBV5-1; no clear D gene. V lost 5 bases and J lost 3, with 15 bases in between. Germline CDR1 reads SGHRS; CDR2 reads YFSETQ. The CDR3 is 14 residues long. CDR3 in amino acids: CASRLSHSNYEQYF. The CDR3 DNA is TGCGCCAGCAGACTCTCCCACAGTAACTACGAGCAGTACTTC.

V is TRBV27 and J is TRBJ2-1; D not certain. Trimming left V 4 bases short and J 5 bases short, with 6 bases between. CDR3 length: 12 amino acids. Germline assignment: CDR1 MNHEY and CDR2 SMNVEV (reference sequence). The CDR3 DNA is TGTGCCAGCAGTTCCGGAGACAATGAGCAGTTCTTC. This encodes CASSSGDNEQFF.

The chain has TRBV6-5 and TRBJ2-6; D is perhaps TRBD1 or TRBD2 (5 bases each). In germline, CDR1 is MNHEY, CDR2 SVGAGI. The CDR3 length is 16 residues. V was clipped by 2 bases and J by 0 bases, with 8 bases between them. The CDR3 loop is CASSYGGNSGANVLTF. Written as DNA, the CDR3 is TGTGCCAGCAGTTACGGGGGTAACTCTGGGGCCAACGTCCTGACTTTC.

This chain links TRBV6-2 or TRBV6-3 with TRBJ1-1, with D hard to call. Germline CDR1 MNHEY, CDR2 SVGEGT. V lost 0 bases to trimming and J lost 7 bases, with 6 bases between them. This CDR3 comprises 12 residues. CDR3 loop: CASSYSIFEAFF. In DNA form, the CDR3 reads TGTGCCAGCAGTTACTCGATTTTTGAAGCTTTCTTT.

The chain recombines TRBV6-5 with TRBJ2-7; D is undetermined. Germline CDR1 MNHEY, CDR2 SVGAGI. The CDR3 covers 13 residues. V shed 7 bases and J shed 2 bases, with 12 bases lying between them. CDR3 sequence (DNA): TGTGCCAGCAACGAGAGGTTACCCTACGAGCAGTACTTC. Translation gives CASNERLPYEQYF.

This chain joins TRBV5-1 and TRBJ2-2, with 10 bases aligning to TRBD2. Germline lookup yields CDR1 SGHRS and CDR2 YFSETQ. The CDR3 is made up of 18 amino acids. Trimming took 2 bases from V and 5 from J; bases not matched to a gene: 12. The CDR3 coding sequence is TGCGCCAGCAGCTTATCACTAGCGGGGATCCTGGGGACCGGGGAGCTGTTTTTT. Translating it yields CASSLSLAGILGTGELFF.

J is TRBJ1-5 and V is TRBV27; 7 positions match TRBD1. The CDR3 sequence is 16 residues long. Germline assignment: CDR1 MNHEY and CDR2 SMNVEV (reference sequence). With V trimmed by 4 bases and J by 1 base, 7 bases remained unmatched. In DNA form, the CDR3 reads TGTGCCAGCAGTTCCGGGACAGAAATAAGCAATCAGCCCCAGCATTTT. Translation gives CASSSGTEISNQPQHF.

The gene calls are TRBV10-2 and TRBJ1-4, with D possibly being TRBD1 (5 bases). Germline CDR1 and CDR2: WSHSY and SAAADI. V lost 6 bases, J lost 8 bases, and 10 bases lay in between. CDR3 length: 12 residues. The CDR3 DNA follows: TGCGCCAGCAGCTCTGAGGGGGAAAAACTGTTTTTT. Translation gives CASSSEGEKLFF.

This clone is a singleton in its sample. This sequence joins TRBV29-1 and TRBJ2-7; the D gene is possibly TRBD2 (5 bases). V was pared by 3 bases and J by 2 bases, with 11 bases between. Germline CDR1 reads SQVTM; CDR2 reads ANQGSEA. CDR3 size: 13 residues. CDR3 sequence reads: CSVEVGSTYEQYF. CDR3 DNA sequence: TGCAGCGTTGAGGTAGGGAGTACCTACGAGCAGTACTTC.